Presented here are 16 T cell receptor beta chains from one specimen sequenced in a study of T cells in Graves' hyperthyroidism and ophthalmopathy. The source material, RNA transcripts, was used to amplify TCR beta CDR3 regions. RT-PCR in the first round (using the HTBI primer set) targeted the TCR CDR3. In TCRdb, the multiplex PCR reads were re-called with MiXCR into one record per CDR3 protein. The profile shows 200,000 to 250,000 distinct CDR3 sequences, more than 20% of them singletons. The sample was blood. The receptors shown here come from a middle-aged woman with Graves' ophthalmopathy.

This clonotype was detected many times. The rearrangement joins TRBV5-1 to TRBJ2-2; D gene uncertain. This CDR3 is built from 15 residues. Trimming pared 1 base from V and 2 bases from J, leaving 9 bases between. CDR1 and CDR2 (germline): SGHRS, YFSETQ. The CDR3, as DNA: TGCGCCAGCAGCTTGACTCTCTCAAACACCGGGGAGCTGTTTTTT. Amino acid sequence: CASSLTLSNTGELFF.

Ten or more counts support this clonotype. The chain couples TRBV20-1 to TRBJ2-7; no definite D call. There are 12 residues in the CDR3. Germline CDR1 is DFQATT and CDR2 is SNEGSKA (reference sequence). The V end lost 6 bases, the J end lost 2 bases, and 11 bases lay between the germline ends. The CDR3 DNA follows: TGCAGTGCCGACCCCCGAACCTACGAGCAGTACTTC. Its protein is CSADPRTYEQYF.

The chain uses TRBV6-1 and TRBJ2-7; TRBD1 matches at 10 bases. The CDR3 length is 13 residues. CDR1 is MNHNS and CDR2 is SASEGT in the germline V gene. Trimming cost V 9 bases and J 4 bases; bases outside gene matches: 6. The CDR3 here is CASLRDRGYEQYF. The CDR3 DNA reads TGTGCCAGTCTCCGGGACAGGGGTTACGAGCAGTACTTC.

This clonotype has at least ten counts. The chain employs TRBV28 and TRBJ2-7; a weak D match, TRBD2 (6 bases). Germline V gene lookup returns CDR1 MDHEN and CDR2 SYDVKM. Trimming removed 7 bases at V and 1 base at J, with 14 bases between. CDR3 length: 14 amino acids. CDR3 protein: CASNPGLPSYEQYF. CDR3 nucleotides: TGTGCCAGCAATCCGGGACTCCCGTCCTACGAGCAGTACTTC.

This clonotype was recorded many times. The CDR3 protein is CASSPDVYEQYF. The CDR3 nucleotides are TGTGCCAGCAGCCCAGACGTCTACGAGCAGTACTTC. The chain combines TRBV7-2 with TRBJ2-7; D is undetermined. V lost 5 bases to trimming and J lost 3 bases, with 8 bases between them. CDR3 size: 12 residues. Germline V gene data show CDR1 as SGHTA and CDR2 as FQGNSA.

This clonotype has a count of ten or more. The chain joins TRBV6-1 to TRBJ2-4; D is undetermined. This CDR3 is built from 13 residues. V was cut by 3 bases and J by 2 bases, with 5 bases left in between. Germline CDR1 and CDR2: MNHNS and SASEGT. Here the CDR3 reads CASSDRPKNIQYF. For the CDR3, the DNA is TGTGCCAGCAGTGACAGGCCCAAAAACATTCAGTACTTC.

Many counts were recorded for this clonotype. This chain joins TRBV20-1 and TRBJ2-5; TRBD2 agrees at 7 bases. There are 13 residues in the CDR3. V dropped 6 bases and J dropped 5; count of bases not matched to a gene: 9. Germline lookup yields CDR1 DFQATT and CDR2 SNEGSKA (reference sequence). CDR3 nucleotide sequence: TGCAGTGCCGTAACGGGGGGAGGGGAGACCCAGTACTTC. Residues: CSAVTGGGETQYF.

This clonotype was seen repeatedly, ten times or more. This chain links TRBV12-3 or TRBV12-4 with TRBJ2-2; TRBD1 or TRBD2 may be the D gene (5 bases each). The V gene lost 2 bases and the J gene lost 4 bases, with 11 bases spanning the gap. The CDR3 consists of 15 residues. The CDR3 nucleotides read TGTGCCAGCAGTTTACGGGGCGCAGGCACCGGGGAGCTGTTTTTT. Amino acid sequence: CASSLRGAGTGELFF.

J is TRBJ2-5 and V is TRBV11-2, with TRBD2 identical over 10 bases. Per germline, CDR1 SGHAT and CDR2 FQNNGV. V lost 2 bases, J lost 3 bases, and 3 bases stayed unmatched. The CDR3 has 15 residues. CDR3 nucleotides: TGTGCCAGCAGCTTAATTGGACTAGCGGAAGAGACCCAGTACTTC. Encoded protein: CASSLIGLAEETQYF. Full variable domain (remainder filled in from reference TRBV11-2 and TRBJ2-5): EAGVAQSPRYKIIEKRQSVAFWCNPISGHATLYWYQQILGQGPKLLIQFQNNGVVDDSQLPKDRFSAERLKGVDSTLKIQPAKLEDSAVYLCASSLIGLAEETQYFGPGTRLLVL.

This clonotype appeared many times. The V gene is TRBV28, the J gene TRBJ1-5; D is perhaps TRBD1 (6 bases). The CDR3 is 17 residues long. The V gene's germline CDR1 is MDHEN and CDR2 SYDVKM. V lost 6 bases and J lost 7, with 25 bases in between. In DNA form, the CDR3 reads TGTGCCAGCAGCTTCCCAAAGGGGGGGGTCGAAGGACAGCCCCAGCATTTT. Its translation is CASSFPKGGVEGQPQHF.

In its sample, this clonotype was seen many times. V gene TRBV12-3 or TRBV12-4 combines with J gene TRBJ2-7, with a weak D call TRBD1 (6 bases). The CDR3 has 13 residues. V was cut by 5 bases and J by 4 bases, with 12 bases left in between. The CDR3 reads CASSNTGKYEQYF. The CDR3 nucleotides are TGTGCCAGCAGTAACACAGGGAAATACGAGCAGTACTTC.

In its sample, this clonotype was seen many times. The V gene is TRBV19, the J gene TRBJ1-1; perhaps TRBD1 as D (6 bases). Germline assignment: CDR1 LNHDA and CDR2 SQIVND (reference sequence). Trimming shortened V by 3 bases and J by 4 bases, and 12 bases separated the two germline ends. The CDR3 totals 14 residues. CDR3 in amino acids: CASSIGLGATEAFF. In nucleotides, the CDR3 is TGTGCCAGTAGTATCGGGCTGGGGGCCACTGAAGCTTTCTTT.

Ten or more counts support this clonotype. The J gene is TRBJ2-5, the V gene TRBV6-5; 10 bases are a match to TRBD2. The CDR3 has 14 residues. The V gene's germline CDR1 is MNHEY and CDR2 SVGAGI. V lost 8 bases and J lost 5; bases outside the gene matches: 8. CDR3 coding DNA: TGTGCCAGCCACCCGGGACTAGCGTGGGAGACCCAGTACTTC. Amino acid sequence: CASHPGLAWETQYF.

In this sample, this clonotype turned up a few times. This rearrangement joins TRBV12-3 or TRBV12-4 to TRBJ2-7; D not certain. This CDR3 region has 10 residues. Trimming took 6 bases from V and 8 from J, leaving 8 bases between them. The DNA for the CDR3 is TGTGCCAGCAGCAATGGGCAGCAGTACTTC. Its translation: CASSNGQQYF.

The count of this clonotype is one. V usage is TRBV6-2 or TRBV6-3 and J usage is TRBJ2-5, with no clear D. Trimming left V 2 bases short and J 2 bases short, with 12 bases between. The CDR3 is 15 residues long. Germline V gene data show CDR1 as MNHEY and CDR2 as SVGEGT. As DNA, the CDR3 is TGTGCCAGCAGTTACAAGGTGGATGGGCAAGAGACCCAGTACTTC. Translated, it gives CASSYKVDGQETQYF.

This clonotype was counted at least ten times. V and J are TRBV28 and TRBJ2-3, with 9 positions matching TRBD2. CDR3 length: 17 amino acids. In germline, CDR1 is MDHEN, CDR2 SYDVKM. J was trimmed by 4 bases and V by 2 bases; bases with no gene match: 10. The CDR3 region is CASSLSLREREADTQYF. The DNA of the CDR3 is TGTGCCAGCAGTTTAAGCCTTCGGGAGCGGGAGGCAGATACGCAGTATTTT.